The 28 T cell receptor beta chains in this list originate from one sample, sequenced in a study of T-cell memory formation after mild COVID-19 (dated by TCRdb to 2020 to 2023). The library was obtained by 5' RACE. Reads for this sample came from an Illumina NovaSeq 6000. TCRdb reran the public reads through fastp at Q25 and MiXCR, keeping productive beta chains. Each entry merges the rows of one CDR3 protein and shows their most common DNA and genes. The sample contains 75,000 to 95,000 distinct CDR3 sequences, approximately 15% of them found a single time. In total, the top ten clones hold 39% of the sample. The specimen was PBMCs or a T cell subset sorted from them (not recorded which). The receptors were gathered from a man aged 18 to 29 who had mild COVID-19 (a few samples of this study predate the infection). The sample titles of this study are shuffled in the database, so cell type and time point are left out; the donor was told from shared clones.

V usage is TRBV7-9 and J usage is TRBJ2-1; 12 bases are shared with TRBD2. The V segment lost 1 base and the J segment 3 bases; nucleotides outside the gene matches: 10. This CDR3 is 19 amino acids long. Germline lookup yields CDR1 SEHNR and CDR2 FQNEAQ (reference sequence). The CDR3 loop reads CASSLVALAGGPGYNEQFF. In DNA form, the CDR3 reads TGTGCCAGCAGCTTAGTGGCTCTAGCGGGGGGGCCTGGCTACAATGAGCAGTTCTTC. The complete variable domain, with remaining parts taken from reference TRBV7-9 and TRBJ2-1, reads DTGVSQNPRHKITKRGQNVTFRCDPISEHNRLYWYRQTLGQGPEFLTYFQNEAQLEKSRLLSDRFSAERPKGSFSTLEIQRTEQGDSAMYLCASSLVALAGGPGYNEQFFGPGTRLTVL.

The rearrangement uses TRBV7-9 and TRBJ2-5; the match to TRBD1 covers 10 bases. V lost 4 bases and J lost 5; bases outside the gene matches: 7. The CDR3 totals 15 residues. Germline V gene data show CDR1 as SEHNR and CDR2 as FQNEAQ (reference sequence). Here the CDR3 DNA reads TGTGCCAGCAGCTGGAGGGACAGGGGTTTTGAGACCCAGTACTTC. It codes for CASSWRDRGFETQYF. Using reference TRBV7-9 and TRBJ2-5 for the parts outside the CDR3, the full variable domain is DTGVSQNPRHKITKRGQNVTFRCDPISEHNRLYWYRQTLGQGPEFLTYFQNEAQLEKSRLLSDRFSAERPKGSFSTLEIQRTEQGDSAMYLCASSWRDRGFETQYFGPGTRLLVL.

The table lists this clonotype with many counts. The CDR3 DNA is TGTGCCAGTAGTATTGAGGGGGGCGCCTACAATGAGCAGTTCTTC. It yields the protein CASSIEGGAYNEQFF. The genes are TRBV19 and TRBJ2-1, with D perhaps assigned TRBD1 or TRBD2 (6 bases each). V lost 3 bases, J lost 2 bases, and 11 bases lay in between. This CDR3 has 15 amino acids. Germline V gene lookup returns CDR1 LNHDA and CDR2 SQIVND (reference sequence).

Written as DNA, the CDR3 is TGTGCCAGCAGACGTACGGGGGGTTCGGCAGATACGCAGTATTTT. As protein: CASRRTGGSADTQYF. This sequence joins TRBV7-6 and TRBJ2-3; 7 nucleotides line up with TRBD2. The CDR3 is 15 residues long. Germline CDR1 is SGHVS and CDR2 is FNYEAQ. After removal of 6 bases from V and 4 bases from J, the junction contained 10 bases not matched to a gene.

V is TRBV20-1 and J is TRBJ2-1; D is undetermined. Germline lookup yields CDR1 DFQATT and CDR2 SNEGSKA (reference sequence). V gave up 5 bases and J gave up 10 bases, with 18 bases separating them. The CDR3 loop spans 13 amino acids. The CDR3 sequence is CSALSGHDTEQFF. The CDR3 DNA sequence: TGCAGTGCTCTATCGGGCCACGACACCGAGCAGTTCTTC.

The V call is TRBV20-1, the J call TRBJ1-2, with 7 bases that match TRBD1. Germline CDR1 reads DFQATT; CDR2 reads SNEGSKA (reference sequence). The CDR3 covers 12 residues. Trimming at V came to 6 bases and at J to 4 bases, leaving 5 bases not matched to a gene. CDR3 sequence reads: CSAKTGVYGYTF. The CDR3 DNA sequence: TGCAGTGCGAAAACAGGGGTCTATGGCTACACCTTC.

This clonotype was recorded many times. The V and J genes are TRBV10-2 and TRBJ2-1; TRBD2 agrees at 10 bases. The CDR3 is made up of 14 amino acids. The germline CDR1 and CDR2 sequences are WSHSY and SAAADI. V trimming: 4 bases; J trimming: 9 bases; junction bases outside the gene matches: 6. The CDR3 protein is CASSVSGGASEQFF. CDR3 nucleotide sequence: TGCGCCAGCAGTGTAAGCGGGGGGGCTAGTGAGCAGTTCTTC.

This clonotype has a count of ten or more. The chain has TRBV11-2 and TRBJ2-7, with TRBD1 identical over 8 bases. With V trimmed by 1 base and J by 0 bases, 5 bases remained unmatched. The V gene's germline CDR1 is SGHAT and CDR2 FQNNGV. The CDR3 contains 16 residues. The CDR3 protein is CASSLGETGVSYEQYF. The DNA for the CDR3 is TGTGCCAGCAGCTTAGGCGAGACAGGGGTCTCCTACGAGCAGTACTTC.

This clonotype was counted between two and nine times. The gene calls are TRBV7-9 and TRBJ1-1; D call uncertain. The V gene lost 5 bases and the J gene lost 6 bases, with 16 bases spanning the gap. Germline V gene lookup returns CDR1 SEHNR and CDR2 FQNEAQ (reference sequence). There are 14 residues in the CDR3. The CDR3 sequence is CASSPGRGGPEAFF. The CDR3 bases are TGTGCCAGCAGCCCCGGACGGGGAGGCCCTGAAGCTTTCTTT. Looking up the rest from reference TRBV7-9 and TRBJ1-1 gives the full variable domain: DTGVSQNPRHKITKRGQNVTFRCDPISEHNRLYWYRQTLGQGPEFLTYFQNEAQLEKSRLLSDRFSAERPKGSFSTLEIQRTEQGDSAMYLCASSPGRGGPEAFFGQGTRLTVV.

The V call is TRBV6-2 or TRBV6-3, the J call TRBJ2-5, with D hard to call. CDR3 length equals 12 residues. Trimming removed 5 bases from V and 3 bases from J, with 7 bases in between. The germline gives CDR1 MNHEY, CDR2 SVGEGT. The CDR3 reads CASSPHEETQYF. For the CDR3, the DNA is TGTGCCAGCAGTCCCCACGAAGAGACCCAGTACTTC.

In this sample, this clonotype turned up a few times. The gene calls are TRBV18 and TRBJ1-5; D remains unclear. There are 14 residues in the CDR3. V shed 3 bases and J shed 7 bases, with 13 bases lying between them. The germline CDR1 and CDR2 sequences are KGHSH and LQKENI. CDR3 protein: CASSPDGPGQPQHF. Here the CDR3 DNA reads TGTGCCAGCTCACCGGACGGCCCCGGCCAGCCCCAGCATTTT.

CDR3 DNA: TGTGCCAGCAGTTTCCTACTCAATAGCGGGGGGGTGTATGAGCAGTTCTTC. Translation: CASSFLLNSGGVYEQFF. The chain is built from TRBV27 and TRBJ2-1; 11 nucleotides line up with TRBD2. Germline-derived CDR1 and CDR2 are MNHEY and SMNVEV (reference sequence). Trimming removed 3 bases from V and 8 bases from J; junction bases left unmatched: 12. The CDR3 is 17 amino acids.

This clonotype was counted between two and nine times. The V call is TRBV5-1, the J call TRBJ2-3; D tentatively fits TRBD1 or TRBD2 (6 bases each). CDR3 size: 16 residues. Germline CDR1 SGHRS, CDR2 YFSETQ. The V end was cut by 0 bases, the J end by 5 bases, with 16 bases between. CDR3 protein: CASSLAGRGRLDTQYF. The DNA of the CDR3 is TGCGCCAGCAGCTTGGCTGGACGGGGGCGTCTAGATACGCAGTATTTT.

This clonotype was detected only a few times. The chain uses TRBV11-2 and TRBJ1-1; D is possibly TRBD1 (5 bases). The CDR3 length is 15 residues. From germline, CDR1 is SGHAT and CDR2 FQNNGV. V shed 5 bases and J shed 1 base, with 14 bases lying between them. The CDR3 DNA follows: TGTGCCAGCAGCATCTCCAGGGTTCAGAACACTGAAGCTTTCTTT. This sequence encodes CASSISRVQNTEAFF.

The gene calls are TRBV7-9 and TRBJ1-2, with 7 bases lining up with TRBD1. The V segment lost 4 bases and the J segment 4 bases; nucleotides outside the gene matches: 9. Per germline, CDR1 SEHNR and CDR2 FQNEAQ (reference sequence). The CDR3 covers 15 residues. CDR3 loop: CASSSTLGQLYGYTF. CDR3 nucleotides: TGTGCCAGCAGCTCTACATTGGGACAGCTCTATGGCTACACCTTC.

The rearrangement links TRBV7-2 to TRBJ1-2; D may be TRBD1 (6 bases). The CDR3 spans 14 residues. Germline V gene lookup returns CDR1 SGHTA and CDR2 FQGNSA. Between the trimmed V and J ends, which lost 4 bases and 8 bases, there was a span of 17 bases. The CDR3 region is CASSSPGGRSGYTF. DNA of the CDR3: TGTGCCAGCAGCTCCCCCGGGGGGCGTTCGGGCTACACCTTC.

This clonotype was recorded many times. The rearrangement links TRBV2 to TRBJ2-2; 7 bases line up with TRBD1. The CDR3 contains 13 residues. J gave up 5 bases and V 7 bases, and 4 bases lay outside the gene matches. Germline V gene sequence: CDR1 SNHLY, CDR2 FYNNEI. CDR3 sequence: CASIPQGTGELFF. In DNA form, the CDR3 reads TGTGCCAGCATCCCACAGGGGACCGGGGAGCTGTTTTTT.

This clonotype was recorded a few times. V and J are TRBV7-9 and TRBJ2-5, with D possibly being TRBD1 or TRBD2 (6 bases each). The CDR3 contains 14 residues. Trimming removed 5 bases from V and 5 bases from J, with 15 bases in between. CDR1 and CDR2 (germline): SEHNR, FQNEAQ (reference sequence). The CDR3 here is CASSSITGGETQYF. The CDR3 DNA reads TGTGCCAGCAGCAGTATTACCGGGGGCGAGACCCAGTACTTC.

Here the CDR3 reads CASSLGNSPLHF. The CDR3 coding sequence is TGTGCCAGCAGCCTGGGTAATTCACCCCTCCACTTT. The rearrangement joins TRBV5-8 to TRBJ1-6; D gene unclear. Germline CDR1 and CDR2: SGHTS and YDEGEE. The CDR3 consists of 12 residues. V was cut by 4 bases and J by 6 bases, with 5 bases left in between.

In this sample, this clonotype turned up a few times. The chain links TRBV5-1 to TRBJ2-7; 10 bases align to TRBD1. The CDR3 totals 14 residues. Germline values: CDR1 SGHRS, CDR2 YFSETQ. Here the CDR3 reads CGTRLGTGVDEQYF. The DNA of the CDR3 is TGCGGCACACGGCTGGGGACAGGGGTTGACGAGCAGTACTTC.

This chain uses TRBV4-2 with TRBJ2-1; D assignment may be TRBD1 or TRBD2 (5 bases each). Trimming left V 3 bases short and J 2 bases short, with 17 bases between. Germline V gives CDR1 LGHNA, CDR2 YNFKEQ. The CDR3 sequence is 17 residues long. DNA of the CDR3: TGTGCCAGCAGCCAGAGGAGCCTGGGGGTTCCCTACAATGAGCAGTTCTTC. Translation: CASSQRSLGVPYNEQFF.

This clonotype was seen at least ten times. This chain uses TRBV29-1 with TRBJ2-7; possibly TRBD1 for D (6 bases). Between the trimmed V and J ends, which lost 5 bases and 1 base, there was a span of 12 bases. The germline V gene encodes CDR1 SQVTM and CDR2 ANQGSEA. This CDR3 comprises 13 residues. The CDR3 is CSVSNTGSYEQYV. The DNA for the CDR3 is TGCAGCGTTTCCAATACAGGGTCCTACGAGCAGTACGTC.

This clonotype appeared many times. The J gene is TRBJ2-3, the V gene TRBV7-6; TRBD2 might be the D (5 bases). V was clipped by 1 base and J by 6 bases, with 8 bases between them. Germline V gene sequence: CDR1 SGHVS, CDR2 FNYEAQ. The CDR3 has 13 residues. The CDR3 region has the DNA TGTGCCAGCAGCTTAGGTCTAGCCGATACGCAGTATTTT. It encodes CASSLGLADTQYF. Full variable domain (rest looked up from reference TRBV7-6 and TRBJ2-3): GAGVSQSPRYKVTKRGQDVALRCDPISGHVSLYWYRQALGQGPEFLTYFNYEAQQDKSGLPNDRFSAERPEGSISTLTIQRTEQRDSAMYRCASSLGLADTQYFGPGTRLTVL.

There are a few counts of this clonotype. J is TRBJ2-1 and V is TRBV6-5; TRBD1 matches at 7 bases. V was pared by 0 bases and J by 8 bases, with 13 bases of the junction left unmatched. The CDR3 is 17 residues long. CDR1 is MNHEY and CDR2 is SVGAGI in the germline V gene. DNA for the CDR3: TGTGCCAGCAGTTACTCCGAACCGCCAGGGGGAATGGATGAGCAGTTCTTC. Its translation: CASSYSEPPGGMDEQFF.

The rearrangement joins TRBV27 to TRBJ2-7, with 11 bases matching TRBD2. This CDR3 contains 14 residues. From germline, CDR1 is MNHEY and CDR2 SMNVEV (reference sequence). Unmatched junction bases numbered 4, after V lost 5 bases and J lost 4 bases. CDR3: CASSLTSGGYEQYV. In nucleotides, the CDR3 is TGTGCCAGCAGTCTAACTAGCGGGGGATACGAGCAGTACGTC.

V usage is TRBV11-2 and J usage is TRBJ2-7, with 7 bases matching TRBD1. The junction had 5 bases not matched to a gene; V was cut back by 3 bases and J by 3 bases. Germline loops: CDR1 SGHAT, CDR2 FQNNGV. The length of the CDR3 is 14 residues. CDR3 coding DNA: TGTGCCAGCAGCTTTGGGACAGCCCTCTACGAGCAGTACTTC. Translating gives CASSFGTALYEQYF.

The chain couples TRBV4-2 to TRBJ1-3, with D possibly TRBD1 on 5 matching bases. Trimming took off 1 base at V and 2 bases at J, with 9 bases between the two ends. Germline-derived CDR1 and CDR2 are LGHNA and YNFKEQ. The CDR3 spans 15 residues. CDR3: CASSQVQGAGNTIYF. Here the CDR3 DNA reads TGTGCCAGCAGCCAAGTCCAGGGAGCTGGAAACACCATATATTTT.

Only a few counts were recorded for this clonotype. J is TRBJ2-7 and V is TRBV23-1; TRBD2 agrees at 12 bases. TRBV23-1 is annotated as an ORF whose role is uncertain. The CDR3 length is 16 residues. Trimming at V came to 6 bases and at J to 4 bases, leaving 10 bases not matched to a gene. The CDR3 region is CASRHRGTSGFYEQYV. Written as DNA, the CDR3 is TGCGCCAGCAGACACAGAGGGACTAGCGGGTTTTACGAGCAGTACGTC.